These 16 T cell receptor beta chains were sequenced from one sample in a study of cytomegalovirus exposure and HLA in healthy donors. 60 Vbeta and 13 Jbeta primers were used in PCR. Some clones are missing from TCRdb's copy, which holds only in-frame ones; the method was immunoSEQ multiplex PCR. The sample shows about 130,000 clones, around 84% of them seen only once. The specimen was PBMCs. The receptors derive from a man in his fifties or sixties in good health and CMV-seronegative.

With respect to this clone: A read error may produce the germline difference seen at one junction end. Other nucleotide sequences in the sample specify the same CDR3. V gene TRBV30 combines with J gene TRBJ2-7, with D hard to call. The CDR3 runs to 12 residues. Germline CDR1 GTSNPN, CDR2 SVGIG (reference sequence). CDR3 DNA sequence: TGTGCCTGGAGCGAGCCGAGTGTACCCCCGCACTTC. Translating gives CAWSEPSVPPHF.

The rearrangement joins TRBV4-1 to TRBJ2-7, with 10 bases that match TRBD1. This CDR3 comprises 15 residues. The germline CDR1 and CDR2 sequences are MGHRA and YSYEKL. J was trimmed by 3 bases and V by 2 bases; bases with no gene match: 4. In DNA form, the CDR3 reads TGCGCCAGCAGCCAACCCAGGACAGGGGGCTACGAGCAGTACTTC. The encoded protein is CASSQPRTGGYEQYF.

The V and J genes are TRBV11-2 and TRBJ2-1; 8 bases are a match to TRBD1. Germline loops: CDR1 SGHAT, CDR2 FQNNGV. This CDR3 spans 14 amino acids. Losses at the gene ends were 5 bases for V and 8 bases for J; bases not matched to a gene: 8. CDR3 protein: CASSPGRGRYEQFF. The CDR3 DNA follows: TGTGCCAGCAGCCCCGGCAGGGGGCGTTATGAGCAGTTCTTC.

Worth noting for this clone: At one end, the junction sequence differs from germline, possibly due to a read error. This chain uses TRBV7-2 with TRBJ2-7, with 10 bases identical to TRBD2. The CDR3 loop spans 13 amino acids. CDR1 is SGHTA, CDR2 FQGNSA, per germline. Written as DNA, the CDR3 is TGTGCCAGCAGCCTAAAGCGGGGGGGCTCTCTGAACTTC. Amino acids: CASSLKRGGSLNF.

This rearrangement joins TRBV9 to TRBJ2-7, with a tentative D call TRBD2 (6 bases). The CDR3 is 14 amino acids. The germline V gene encodes CDR1 SGDLS and CDR2 YYNGEE. With 0 bases removed from V and 4 bases from J, the gap between germline ends came to 11 bases. CDR3 region: CASSVAGEGYEQYF. The CDR3 coding sequence is TGTGCCAGCAGCGTAGCGGGAGAGGGGTACGAGCAGTACTTC.

The chain employs TRBV7-9 and TRBJ1-6, with D perhaps TRBD1 (5 bases). The CDR3 has 13 amino acids. Germline-derived CDR1 and CDR2 are SEHNR and FQNEAQ (reference sequence). Deletions cut 5 bases from V and 6 bases from J, with 8 bases between. The CDR3 here is CASSTDSNSPLHF. CDR3 bases: TGTGCCAGCAGCACCGACAGTAATTCACCCCTCCACTTT.

This rearrangement joins TRBV2 to TRBJ2-2; 7 bases map to TRBD2. Trimming took 8 bases from V and 5 from J; bases not matched to a gene: 5. In germline, CDR1 is SNHLY, CDR2 FYNNEI. The CDR3 extends over 13 amino acids. This CDR3 reads CASGTGGTGELFF. The DNA for the CDR3 is TGTGCCAGCGGAACGGGGGGTACCGGGGAGCTGTTTTTT. The full variable domain, with the rest looked up from reference TRBV2 and TRBJ2-2, is EPEVTQTPSHQVTQMGQEVILRCVPISNHLYFYWYRQILGQKVEFLVSFYNNEISEKSEIFDDQFSVERPDGSNFTLKIRSTKLEDSAMYFCASGTGGTGELFFGEGSRLTVL.

The rearrangement uses TRBV28 and TRBJ1-5; a possible D gene is TRBD1 (5 bases). V lost 6 bases and J 5 bases, leaving 14 bases between the germline ends. The CDR3 covers 14 residues. From germline, CDR1 is MDHEN and CDR2 SYDVKM. CDR3 nucleotides: TGTGCCAGCAGGGGTTCGGGGGGTGATCAGCCCCAGCATTTT. As protein: CASRGSGGDQPQHF.

The chain couples TRBV7-6 to TRBJ1-1, with 9 positions matching TRBD1. The junction had 6 bases not matched to a gene; V was cut back by 4 bases and J by 3 bases. The length of the CDR3 is 15 residues. Germline CDR1 SGHVS, CDR2 FNYEAQ. CDR3 amino acids: CASSSGQGRDTEAFF. The CDR3 coding sequence is TGTGCCAGCAGCTCGGGACAGGGTAGGGACACTGAAGCTTTCTTT.

The sample holds a few counts of this clone. The chain is built from TRBV5-1 and TRBJ2-7; possible D gene TRBD1, 5 bases. Germline V gene data show CDR1 as SGHRS and CDR2 as YFSETQ. This CDR3 has 14 amino acids. Trimming took off 4 bases at V and 0 bases at J, with 11 bases between the two ends. The CDR3 here is CASSNTGSSYEQYF. DNA of the CDR3: TGCGCCAGCAGCAATACAGGAAGCTCCTACGAGCAGTACTTC.

The chain is built from TRBV19 and TRBJ2-5; 8 nucleotides line up with TRBD2. Germline CDR1 and CDR2: LNHDA and SQIVND (reference sequence). Trimming removed 6 bases from V and 3 bases from J; junction bases left unmatched: 3. The CDR3 runs to 13 residues. DNA for the CDR3: TGTGCCAGTAGAGGTAGCGGGGAAGAGACCCAGTACTTC. This gives the protein CASRGSGEETQYF.

The rearrangement joins TRBV7-3 to TRBJ1-1; D gene unclear. Germline lookup yields CDR1 SGHTA and CDR2 FQGTGA. The CDR3 runs to 13 residues. The V end lost 3 bases, the J end lost 5 bases, and 10 bases lay between the germline ends. The CDR3 here is CASSFGVSTEAFF. CDR3 DNA: TGTGCCAGCAGCTTCGGGGTCTCAACTGAAGCTTTCTTT.

Worth noting for this clone: Other DNA sequences of this sample code for an identical CDR3. The V call is TRBV30, the J call TRBJ1-6; D not resolved. Germline V CDR1 and CDR2: GTSNPN, SVGIG (reference sequence). Trimming took 2 bases from V and 3 from J, leaving 5 bases between them. The CDR3 contains 13 residues. The CDR3, as DNA: TGTGCCTGGAGTCAGGACTATAATTCACCCCTCCACTTT. This sequence encodes CAWSQDYNSPLHF. The whole variable domain, filled in from reference TRBV30 and TRBJ1-6, reads SQTIHQWPATLVQPVGSPLSLECTVEGTSNPNLYWYRQAAGRGLQLLFYSVGIGQISSEVPQNLSASRPQDRQFILSSKKLLLSDSGFYLCAWSQDYNSPLHFGNGTRLTVT.

V is TRBV13 and J is TRBJ1-5; D gene unclear. The CDR3 spans 14 residues. Germline loops: CDR1 PRHDT, CDR2 FYEKMQ (reference sequence). Trimming cost V 3 bases and J 5 bases, with 11 bases left between them. CDR3 sequence: CASSFKGRHQPQHF. The DNA for the CDR3 is TGTGCCAGCAGCTTCAAAGGGAGGCATCAGCCCCAGCATTTT.

In this sample, this clone turned up a few times. The chain couples TRBV6-1 to TRBJ1-1; 8 nucleotides line up with TRBD1. The CDR3 extends over 15 amino acids. Germline V lookup: CDR1 MNHNS, CDR2 SASEGT. The V segment lost 4 bases and the J segment 1 base; nucleotides outside the gene matches: 5. The CDR3, as DNA: TGTGCCAGCAGTGCCATACAGGGGGGGAACACTGAAGCTTTCTTT. Translating it yields CASSAIQGGNTEAFF.

This clone was counted a few times. The chain employs TRBV5-4 and TRBJ2-3; 9 nucleotides agree with TRBD2. The CDR3 consists of 13 residues. Trimming removed 10 bases from V and 4 bases from J; junction bases left unmatched: 7. Looked up from germline, CDR1 is SGHNT and CDR2 is YYREEE (reference sequence). Here the CDR3 reads CAGSGGVSDTQYF. Here the CDR3 DNA reads TGTGCCGGTAGCGGGGGAGTCTCAGATACGCAGTATTTT.